A single sample is the source of the 9 T cell receptor beta chains below, sequenced in a study of blood T cells in healthy people across ages. The second PCR ran about 6 to 12 cycles with a sample-barcoded 5' primer and J-beta primers. One entry per CDR3 protein results from TCRdb running MiXCR on the 5' RACE reads. The table has 650,000 to 1,000,000 distinct CDR3 sequences, around 36% seen once. Sequenced input: blood. The receptors originated from a man in his late teens or twenties in good health.

About this clonotype: Just one base apart from a much larger clone, this may be a read error. This chain links TRBV12-3 or TRBV12-4 with TRBJ2-1, with D possibly called TRBD1 or TRBD2 (5 bases each). The CDR3 is made up of 14 amino acids. The V gene lost 5 bases and the J gene lost 6 bases, with 14 bases spanning the gap. The CDR3 loop reads CASSVRDGPNEQFF. In DNA form, the CDR3 reads TGTGCCAGCAGTGTACGGGACGGACCCAATGAGCAGTTCTTC.

This clonotype was seen repeatedly, ten times or more. V and J are TRBV6-2 or TRBV6-3 and TRBJ1-1, with no clear D. This CDR3 is 14 amino acids long. Germline assignment: CDR1 MNHEY and CDR2 SVGEGT. Trimming stripped 4 bases from V and 2 bases from J, with 11 bases between. The CDR3 DNA reads TGTGCCAGCAGTTCTGCCGAACCTAACACTGAAGCTTTCTTT. Amino acids: CASSSAEPNTEAFF.

In nucleotides, the CDR3 is TGTGCCAGCAGCCCCTCAGGGTCCACTGAAGCTTTCTTT. Its translation is CASSPSGSTEAFF. J is TRBJ1-1 and V is TRBV4-2; a possible D gene is TRBD1 (5 bases). Germline loops: CDR1 LGHNA, CDR2 YNFKEQ. This CDR3 comprises 13 residues. Trimming cost V 4 bases and J 4 bases, with 10 bases left between them.

The V gene is TRBV5-1, the J gene TRBJ2-4, with 11 bases lining up with TRBD1. Germline CDR1 and CDR2: SGHRS and YFSETQ. The trim removed 4 bases at V and 4 bases at J, leaving 7 bases unmatched. There are 16 residues in the CDR3. CDR3 amino acids: CASSPGTGGLKNIQYF. The CDR3 DNA reads as TGCGCCAGCAGCCCCGGGACAGGGGGTTTGAAAAACATTCAGTACTTC.

This clonotype was detected only a few times. The chain joins TRBV10-3 to TRBJ1-2, with D possibly TRBD1 on 6 matching bases. The germline V and J ends were trimmed by 6 bases and 3 bases, with 11 bases remaining between them. Germline CDR1 ENHRY, CDR2 SYGVKD. The CDR3 is made up of 13 amino acids. The CDR3 sequence is CAISGAGDYGYTF. CDR3 in DNA: TGTGCCATCAGCGGGGCAGGGGACTATGGCTACACCTTC.

This clonotype occurred many times. The chain links TRBV12-3 or TRBV12-4 to TRBJ1-2; maybe TRBD1 (5 bases). This CDR3 is 17 amino acids long. The germline V and J ends were trimmed by 5 bases and 4 bases, with 23 bases remaining between them. The CDR3 spells CASSGDPGPSHFYGYTF. Written as DNA, the CDR3 is TGTGCCAGCAGTGGGGATCCGGGACCCAGCCACTTCTATGGCTACACCTTC.

The rearrangement uses TRBV5-1 and TRBJ2-1; possibly TRBD1 for D (7 bases). Germline V CDR1 and CDR2: SGHRS, YFSETQ. Trimming removed 4 bases from V and 4 bases from J, with 15 bases in between. The CDR3 is 15 residues long. The CDR3 DNA reads TGCGCCAGCAGCGACCCGGAGGGGGCGTACAATGAGCAGTTCTTC. This gives the protein CASSDPEGAYNEQFF.

The chain employs TRBV7-8 and TRBJ1-5; D remains unclear. With 0 bases removed from V and 7 bases from J, the gap between germline ends came to 19 bases. This CDR3 spans 17 amino acids. Germline assignment: CDR1 SGHVS and CDR2 FQNEAQ. The CDR3, as DNA: TGTGCCAGCAGCTTAGCGGGCCCCGCTTTGGTAACCCAGCCCCAGCATTTT. Residues: CASSLAGPALVTQPQHF.

This clonotype showed up just once. One end of the junction is discordant with germline, which a read error may explain. V gene TRBV7-2 combines with J gene TRBJ2-3, with D possibly TRBD2 on 5 matching bases. The CDR3 length is 15 residues. Germline CDR1 reads SGHTA; CDR2 reads FQGNSA. In DNA, the CDR3 is TGTGCCAGCAGCCATGCGGCCCCTAGCAGAGATACGCAGTATTTT. Translation: CASSHAAPSRDTQYF. The full variable domain, rest sourced from reference TRBV7-2 and TRBJ2-3, is GAGVSQSPSNKVTEKGKDVELRCDPISGHTALYWYRQSLGQGLEFLIYFQGNSAPDKSGLPSDRFSAERTGGSVSTLTIQRTQQEDSAVYLCASSHAAPSRDTQYFGPGTRLTVL.